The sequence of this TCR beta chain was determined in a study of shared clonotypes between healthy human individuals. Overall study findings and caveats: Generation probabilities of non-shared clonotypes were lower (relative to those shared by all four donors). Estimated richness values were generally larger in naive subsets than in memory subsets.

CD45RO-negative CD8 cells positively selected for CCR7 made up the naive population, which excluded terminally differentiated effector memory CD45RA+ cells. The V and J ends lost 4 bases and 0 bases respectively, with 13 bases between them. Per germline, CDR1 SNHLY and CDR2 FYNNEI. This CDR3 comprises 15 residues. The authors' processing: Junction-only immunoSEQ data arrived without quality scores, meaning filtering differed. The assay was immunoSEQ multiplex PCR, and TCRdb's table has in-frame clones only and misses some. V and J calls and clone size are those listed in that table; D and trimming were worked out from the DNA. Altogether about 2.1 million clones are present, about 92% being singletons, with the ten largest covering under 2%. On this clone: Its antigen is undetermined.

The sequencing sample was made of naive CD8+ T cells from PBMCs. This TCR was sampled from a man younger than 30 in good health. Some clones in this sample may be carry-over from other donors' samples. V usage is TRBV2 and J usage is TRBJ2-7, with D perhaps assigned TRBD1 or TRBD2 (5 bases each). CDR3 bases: TGTGCCAGCAGTGGCCGGGACCGGAGCTCCTACGAGCAGTACTTC. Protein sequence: CASSGRDRSSYEQYF.